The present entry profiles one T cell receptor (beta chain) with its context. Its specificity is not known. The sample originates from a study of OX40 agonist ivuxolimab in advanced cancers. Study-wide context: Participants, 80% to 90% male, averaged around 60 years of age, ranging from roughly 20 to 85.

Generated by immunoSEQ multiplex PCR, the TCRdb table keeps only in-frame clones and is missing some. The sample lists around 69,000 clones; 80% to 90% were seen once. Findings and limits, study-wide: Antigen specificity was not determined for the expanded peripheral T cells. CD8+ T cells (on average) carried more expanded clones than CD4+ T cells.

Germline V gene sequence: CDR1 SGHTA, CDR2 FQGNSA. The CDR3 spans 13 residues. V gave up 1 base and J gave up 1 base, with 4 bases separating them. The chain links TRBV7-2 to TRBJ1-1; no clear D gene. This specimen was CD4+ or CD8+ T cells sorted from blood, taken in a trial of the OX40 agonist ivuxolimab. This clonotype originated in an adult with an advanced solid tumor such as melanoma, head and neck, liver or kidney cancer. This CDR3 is CASSLEANTEAFF. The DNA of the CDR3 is TGTGCCAGCAGCTTAGAGGCGAACACTGAAGCTTTCTTT.